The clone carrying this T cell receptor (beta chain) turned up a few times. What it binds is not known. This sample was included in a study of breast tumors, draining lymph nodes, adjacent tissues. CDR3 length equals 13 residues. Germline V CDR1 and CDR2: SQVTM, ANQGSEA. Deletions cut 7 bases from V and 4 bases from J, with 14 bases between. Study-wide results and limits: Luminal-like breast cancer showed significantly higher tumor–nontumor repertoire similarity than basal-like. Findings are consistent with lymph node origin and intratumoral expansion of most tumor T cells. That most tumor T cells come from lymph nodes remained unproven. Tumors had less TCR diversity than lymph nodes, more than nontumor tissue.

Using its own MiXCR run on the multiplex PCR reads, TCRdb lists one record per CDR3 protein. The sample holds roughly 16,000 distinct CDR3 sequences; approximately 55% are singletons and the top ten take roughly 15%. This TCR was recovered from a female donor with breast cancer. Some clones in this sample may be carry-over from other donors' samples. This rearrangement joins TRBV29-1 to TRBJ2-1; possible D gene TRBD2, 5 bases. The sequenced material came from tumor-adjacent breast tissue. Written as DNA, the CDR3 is TGCAGCGGACACAAGACGGGATACAATGAGCAGTTCTTC. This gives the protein CSGHKTGYNEQFF.